Below are 6 T cell receptor beta chains sequenced from a single sample in a study of T cell changes during pregnancy in multiple sclerosis. Data came from immunoSEQ multiplex PCR; TCRdb stores just in-frame clones and leaves some out. The sample shows around 39,000 clones, 88% of them seen only once. The starting material was CD4+ T cells from peripheral blood mononuclear cells, obtained before pregnancy. The origin of the receptors is a female donor with multiple sclerosis, enrolled in a pregnancy study.

The chain is built from TRBV5-6 and TRBJ2-2; D might be TRBD2 (5 bases). Trimming cost V 3 bases and J 0 bases, with 9 bases left between them. Germline V CDR1 and CDR2: SGHDT, YYEEEE. The CDR3 totals 15 residues. This CDR3 reads CASSYGVTNTGELFF. The CDR3 DNA reads TGTGCCAGCAGCTACGGGGTCACGAACACCGGGGAGCTGTTTTTT. Full variable domain (rest looked up from reference TRBV5-6 and TRBJ2-2): DAGVTQSPTHLIKTRGQQVTLRCSPKSGHDTVSWYQQALGQGPQFIFQYYEEEERQRGNFPDRFSGHQFPNYSSELNVNALLLGDSALYLCASSYGVTNTGELFFGEGSRLTVL.

The V call is TRBV11-3, the J call TRBJ2-7, with 8 bases aligning to TRBD1. After removal of 5 bases from V and 4 bases from J, the junction contained 7 bases not matched to a gene. CDR1 SGHNT and CDR2 YENEEA come from the germline V gene. The CDR3 consists of 14 residues. This CDR3 reads CASSPGTGIYEQYF. In DNA, the CDR3 is TGTGCCAGCAGCCCCGGGACAGGCATATACGAGCAGTACTTC.

V gene TRBV5-5 combines with J gene TRBJ2-3; the match to TRBD1 covers 9 bases. V lost 1 base and J lost 6; bases outside the gene matches: 9. The germline gives CDR1 SGHKS, CDR2 YYEKEE (reference sequence). The CDR3 has 16 residues. This chain's CDR3 is CASSLTPGQGRDTQYF. The CDR3 DNA is TGTGCCAGCAGCTTGACTCCGGGACAGGGAAGGGATACGCAGTATTTT.

CDR3 amino acids: CASSPPPVTNYGYTF. The CDR3 nucleotides read TGTGCCAGCAGCCCGCCGCCAGTAACTAACTATGGCTACACCTTC. This rearrangement joins TRBV5-4 to TRBJ1-2; D is uncertain. Trimming pared 4 bases from V and 0 bases from J, leaving 13 bases between. CDR3 size: 15 residues. Germline CDR1 is SGHNT and CDR2 is YYREEE (reference sequence).

The chain links TRBV12-5 to TRBJ2-1; D remains unclear. The CDR3 runs 14 residues. Trimming removed 6 bases at V and 7 bases at J, with 16 bases between. The germline V gene has CDR1 LGHNT and CDR2 FRNRAP. The CDR3 DNA reads as TGTGCTAGTGGCCGTCGGAATAGCATAAATGAGCAGTTCTTC. As protein: CASGRRNSINEQFF.

J is TRBJ2-4 and V is TRBV28, with TRBD1 identical over 8 bases. The V segment lost 7 bases and the J segment 0 bases; nucleotides outside the gene matches: 5. The CDR3 has 15 residues. Germline V gives CDR1 MDHEN, CDR2 SYDVKM. DNA for the CDR3: TGTGCCAGCACCCCGGACAGGGCAGCCAAAAACATTCAGTACTTC. This translates into CASTPDRAAKNIQYF. Full variable domain (remainder filled in from reference TRBV28 and TRBJ2-4): DVKVTQSSRYLVKRTGEKVFLECVQDMDHENMFWYRQDPGLGLRLIYFSYDVKMKEKGDIPEGYSVSREKKERFSLILESASTNQTSMYLCASTPDRAAKNIQYFGAGTRLSVL.